The rows below give T cell receptor beta chains drawn from one sample of a study of beta chain features in type 1 diabetes. Method: immunoSEQ multiplex PCR; TCRdb's copy keeps in-frame clones and lacks some. Of hundreds of thousands of clones in the sample, approximately 9.9% were seen once. The sequencing input was central memory CD4+ T cells from blood. The source of these receptors is a man younger than 40 with type 1 diabetes. Each CDR3 is given with its conserved first and last residue. The order of the fields is D gene, V gene, J gene, clone size, CDR3 protein, CDR3 DNA. D genes are given only for firm matches. Not every row has a clone size; where given, it reads once, few, many or a size class.

D: NA
V: TRBV20-1
J: TRBJ1-4
size: NA
CDR3: CSASWDLTVFF
DNA: TGCAGTGCTAGTTGGGACCTCACGGTGTTTTTT

D: TRBD1
V: TRBV29-1
J: TRBJ2-3
size: NA
CDR3: CSVADPGQGLYTQYF
DNA: TGCAGCGTCGCCGACCCGGGACAGGGGTTGTATACGCAGTATTTT

D: NA
V: TRBV28
J: TRBJ1-6
size: few
CDR3: CATYSGTFYNSPLHF
DNA: TGTGCCACCTATTCCGGGACCTTCTATAATTCACCCCTCCACTTT

D: TRBD1
V: TRBV4-3
J: TRBJ1-1
size: few
CDR3: CASSQDHAGGGTEAFF
DNA: TGCGCCAGCAGCCAAGATCATGCAGGGGGGGGGACTGAAGCTTTCTTT

D: TRBD2
V: TRBV10-3
J: TRBJ2-7
size: many
CDR3: CAISESTSLFEQYF
DNA: TGTGCCATCAGTGAGTCGACTAGCCTTTTCGAGCAGTACTTC

D: NA
V: TRBV19
J: TRBJ1-2
size: NA
CDR3: CASSIDRFDSANYGYTF
DNA: TGTGCCAGTAGTATAGATCGTTTCGACTCCGCGAACTATGGCTACACCTTC

D: NA
V: TRBV7-9
J: TRBJ1-5
size: NA
CDR3: CASSLAGNSNQPQHF
DNA: TGTGCCAGCAGCTTAGCCGGGAATAGCAATCAGCCCCAGCATTTT

D: NA
V: TRBV19
J: TRBJ2-1
size: NA
CDR3: CASSIIAGWSEQFF
DNA: TGTGCCAGTAGTATTATCGCAGGGTGGAGTGAGCAGTTCTTC

D: NA
V: TRBV28
J: TRBJ1-1
size: few
CDR3: CASSPRQAEAFF
DNA: TGTGCCAGCAGTCCCCGACAGGCTGAAGCTTTCTTT

D: NA
V: TRBV2
J: TRBJ1-2
size: NA
CDR3: CASKGSPQGGYTF
DNA: TGTGCCAGCAAGGGGTCCCCCCAAGGGGGCTACACCTTC

D: TRBD1
V: TRBV18
J: TRBJ2-7
size: NA
CDR3: CASSRDRESEQYF
DNA: TGTGCCAGCTCAAGGGACAGGGAGAGCGAGCAGTACTTC

D: NA
V: TRBV7-8
J: TRBJ2-3
size: NA
CDR3: CASSLTWLDTRSTDTQYF
DNA: TGTGCCAGCAGCCTTACCTGGTTGGACACAAGGAGCACAGATACGCAGTATTTT

D: NA
V: TRBV7-2
J: TRBJ2-3
size: NA
CDR3: CASSLAAGGGDTQYF
DNA: TGTGCCAGCAGCTTAGCGGCCGGGGGCGGAGATACGCAGTATTTT

D: NA
V: TRBV20-1
J: TRBJ2-1
size: NA
CDR3: CSARRYNEQFF
DNA: TGCAGTGCTAGACGCTACAATGAGCAGTTCTTC

D: NA
V: TRBV7-2
J: TRBJ2-6
size: few
CDR3: CASSLTGTGANVLTF
DNA: TGTGCCAGCAGCTTAACAGGGACTGGGGCCAACGTCCTGACTTTC

D: TRBD2
V: TRBV5-4
J: TRBJ2-5
size: few
CDR3: CASSFRLAGGPVETQYF
DNA: TGTGCCAGCAGCTTCAGACTAGCGGGGGGGCCTGTGGAGACCCAGTACTTC

D: TRBD2
V: TRBV6-5
J: TRBJ2-7
size: few
CDR3: CASSYSTGRYEQYF
DNA: TGTGCCAGCAGTTACTCTACCGGGAGGTACGAGCAGTACTTC

D: NA
V: TRBV2
J: TRBJ2-7
size: many
CDR3: CASQMGGSSYEQYF
DNA: TGTGCCAGTCAGATGGGAGGTTCATCCTACGAGCAGTACTTC

D: NA
V: TRBV7-2
J: TRBJ2-6
size: few
CDR3: CASSIDQGGANVLTF
DNA: TGTGCCAGCAGTATAGACCAGGGTGGGGCCAACGTCCTGACTTTC

D: TRBD1
V: TRBV2
J: TRBJ2-7
size: NA
CDR3: CASSPGQGARNEQYF
DNA: TGTGCCAGCAGTCCGGGACAGGGGGCCAGGAACGAGCAGTACTTC

D: NA
V: TRBV27
J: TRBJ2-6
size: NA
CDR3: CASSQPRGAGANVLTF
DNA: TGTGCCAGCAGCCAGCCCAGGGGAGCTGGGGCCAACGTCCTGACTTTC

D: TRBD1
V: TRBV18
J: TRBJ1-2
size: few
CDR3: CASSPSGTGIDGYTF
DNA: TGTGCCAGCTCACCATCAGGGACAGGGATTGATGGCTACACCTTC

D: NA
V: TRBV2
J: TRBJ2-7
size: few
CDR3: CATIRDGPSYEQYF
DNA: TGTGCCACTATCCGGGACGGGCCGTCCTACGAGCAGTACTTC

D: NA
V: TRBV4-1
J: TRBJ1-3
size: few
CDR3: CASSQDGPGGNTIYF
DNA: TGCGCCAGCAGCCAAGATGGGCCGGGAGGAAACACCATATATTTT